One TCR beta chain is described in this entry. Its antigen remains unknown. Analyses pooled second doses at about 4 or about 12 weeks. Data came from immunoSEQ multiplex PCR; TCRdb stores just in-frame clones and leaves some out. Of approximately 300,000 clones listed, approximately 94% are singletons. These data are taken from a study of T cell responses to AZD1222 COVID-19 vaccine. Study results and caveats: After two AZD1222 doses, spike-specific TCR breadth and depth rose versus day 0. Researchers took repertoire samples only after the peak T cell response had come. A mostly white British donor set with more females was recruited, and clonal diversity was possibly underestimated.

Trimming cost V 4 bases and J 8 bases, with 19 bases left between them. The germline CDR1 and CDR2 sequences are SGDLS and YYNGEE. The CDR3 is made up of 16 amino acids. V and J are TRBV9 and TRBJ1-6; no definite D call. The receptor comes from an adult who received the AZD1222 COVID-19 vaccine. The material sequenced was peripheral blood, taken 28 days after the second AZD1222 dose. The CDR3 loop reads CASSLRALIGDSPLHF. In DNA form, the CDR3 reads TGTGCCAGCAGCTTAAGAGCTCTGATTGGCGATTCACCCCTCCACTTT.